The 6 T cell receptor beta chains reported below all come from one sample, sequenced in a study of beta chain features in type 1 diabetes. Sequencing targeted expressed TCRB transcripts, as all isolated RNA had been reverse transcribed. Clones were read by immunoSEQ multiplex PCR, and TCRdb kept only the in-frame ones, dropping some. The data hold 300,000 or so clones, with about a tenth observed a single time. These receptors lack a known antigen. Broader study findings: Across all four CD4+ subsets, people with type 1 diabetes showed modestly shorter TCRB CDR3s.

Sequencing was carried out using central memory CD4+ T cells from blood. Receptor source: a man aged 30 to 39 with type 1 diabetes.

This clone was seen only a few times. The chain uses TRBV10-3 and TRBJ1-1; tentatively, D is TRBD1 (6 bases). The CDR3 has 14 amino acids. V was pared by 7 bases and J by 4 bases, with 16 bases between. The germline gives CDR1 ENHRY, CDR2 SYGVKD. The CDR3 loop is CAIKGGEASTEAFF. The DNA for the CDR3 is TGTGCCATCAAAGGGGGGGAGGCCAGCACTGAAGCTTTCTTT.

This chain links TRBV5-6 with TRBJ1-5; no reliable D call. V was cut by 4 bases and J by 6 bases, with 8 bases left in between. CDR1 and CDR2 from the germline V gene are SGHDT and YYEEEE. CDR3 length: 12 residues. The DNA for the CDR3 is TGTGCCAGCAGCATGTTAGGTCAGCCCCAGCATTTT. Protein sequence: CASSMLGQPQHF. Full variable domain (outside the CDR3, taken from reference TRBV5-6 and TRBJ1-5): DAGVTQSPTHLIKTRGQQVTLRCSPKSGHDTVSWYQQALGQGPQFIFQYYEEEERQRGNFPDRFSGHQFPNYSSELNVNALLLGDSALYLCASSMLGQPQHFGDGTRLSIL.

V is TRBV30 and J is TRBJ2-7; 9 nucleotides match TRBD2. Germline CDR1 reads GTSNPN; CDR2 reads SVGIG (reference sequence). This CDR3 spans 14 amino acids. V shed 0 bases, J shed 2 bases, and the junction held 2 bases outside the gene matches. The CDR3 region is CAWSVSSGTYEQYF. CDR3 nucleotide sequence: TGTGCCTGGAGTGTATCTAGCGGGACCTACGAGCAGTACTTC.

J is TRBJ2-2 and V is TRBV25-1; no reliable D call. The germline V and J ends were trimmed by 5 bases and 6 bases, with 10 bases remaining between them. CDR1 is MGHDK, CDR2 SYGVNS, per germline. This CDR3 comprises 13 residues. CDR3 DNA: TGTGCCAGCAGTTTCACCCTTCCCGGGGAGCTGTTTTTT. Protein: CASSFTLPGELFF.

The rearrangement joins TRBV10-1 to TRBJ2-3, with TRBD1 matching 8 bases. V gave up 1 base and J gave up 0 bases; unmatched junction bases: 6. Per the germline V gene, CDR1 is WNHNN and CDR2 is SYGVQD (reference sequence). The CDR3 runs 17 residues. Here the CDR3 reads CASSEFGQGISTDTQYF. The CDR3 bases are TGCGCCAGCAGTGAGTTCGGACAGGGAATAAGCACAGATACGCAGTATTTT.

This clone was recorded a few times. This chain joins TRBV6-5 and TRBJ2-1; D may be TRBD1 (6 bases). Trimming stripped 5 bases from V and 4 bases from J, with 9 bases between. Germline V gene data show CDR1 as MNHEY and CDR2 as SVGAGI. The CDR3 totals 13 residues. The CDR3 DNA reads TGTGCCAGCAGTCTCGGACAGTACAATGAGCAGTTCTTC. It codes for CASSLGQYNEQFF.